This T cell receptor (beta chain) was retrieved from a study of human T cells and chemical hapten exposure. Study information: The use of 2% DPC on about 2 cm by about 2 cm of upper inner arm skin constituted sensitization.

TCRdb ran MiXCR on the RACE reads and lists one entry per CDR3 protein. The data contain some 36,000 distinct CDR3 sequences, 10% of them singletons. V was shortened by 2 bases and J by 5 bases, with 6 bases between the two germline ends. The CDR3 consists of 13 residues. Germline-derived CDR1 and CDR2 are SGHAT and FQNNGV. Time point of the sample: pre-sensitization, week 0. Treatment here: therapeutic diphenylcyclopropenone sensitization with weekly scalp DPC. Total RNA was isolated from whole blood that had not been fractionated. This clonotype was counted at least ten times. The material sequenced was whole blood, taken in connection with sensitization to the hapten diphenylcyclopropenone (DPC). The chain has TRBV11-2 and TRBJ2-2, with D hard to call. The receptor comes from a man aged 45-65 years with alopecia areata. Some clones in this sample may be carry-over from other donors' samples. CDR3: CASSLFGTGELFF. CDR3 nucleotide sequence: TGTGCCAGCAGCTTATTTGGAACCGGGGAGCTGTTTTTT.